A selection of T cell receptor beta chains follows, all from one sample in a study of shared clonotypes between healthy human individuals. Only in-frame clones appear in the TCRdb table, and some are missing; sequencing was by immunoSEQ multiplex PCR. The sample has about 1.1 million clones; about 72% are singletons. The sample taken for sequencing was memory CD4+ T cells from PBMCs. All receptors come from a man younger than 35 in good health. Some clones in this sample may be carry-over from other donors' samples. Each CDR3 is given with its conserved first and last residue. The order of the fields is J gene, D gene, V gene, clone size, CDR3 DNA, CDR3 protein. The D gene is left open where the match is weak. Size is omitted from some rows. Given values are once, few, many or a class for expanded clones.

>TRBJ2-3|-|TRBV6-5|-
TGTGCCAGCAGTAGGGCCCCCACGGGCACAGATACGCAGTATTTT
CASSRAPTGTDTQYF
>TRBJ2-1|TRBD2|TRBV11-1|many
TGTGCCAGCAGCAACCTAGCGGGGGCCTACAATGAGCAGTTCTTC
CASSNLAGAYNEQFF
>TRBJ1-1|-|TRBV6-6|-
TGTGCCAGCAGTTACCCACGTGAAGCTTTCTTT
CASSYPREAFF
>TRBJ2-7|-|TRBV28|-
TGTGCCAGCCGGACGCTTTCCTACGAGCAGTACTTC
CASRTLSYEQYF
>TRBJ2-1|-|TRBV2|-
TGTGCCAGCAGTGAGGAAACATTGGGGAATGAGCAGTTCTTC
CASSEETLGNEQFF
>TRBJ2-1|-|TRBV19|-
TGTGCCAGTAGTATAGTTGGCCAGGCGTATCCCAATGAGCAGTTCTTC
CASSIVGQAYPNEQFF
>TRBJ1-2|TRBD1|TRBV5-6|few
TGTGCCAGCGGGGACAGGGCCTCCGGTAACTATGGCTACACCTTC
CASGDRASGNYGYTF
>TRBJ2-7|-|TRBV2|-
TGTGCCAGCAGTGACAAGGGGTCCCCCTCCGAGCAGTACTTC
CASSDKGSPSEQYF
>TRBJ1-2|-|TRBV9|-
TGTGCCAGCAGCGTAGGGCAGGGCGACTATGGCTACACCTTC
CASSVGQGDYGYTF
>TRBJ2-2|TRBD2|TRBV7-8|-
TGTGCCAGCAGCTATCTAGCGGGAGGCAACACCGGGGAGCTGTTTTTT
CASSYLAGGNTGELFF
>TRBJ2-7|TRBD1|TRBV5-1|-
TGCGCCAGCAGCTGGGACAGGGCGTTAGGCGAGCAGTACTTC
CASSWDRALGEQYF
>TRBJ2-3|TRBD1|TRBV2|-
TGTGCCAGCAGTGAAGAAGGGGGCGATACGCAGTATTTT
CASSEEGGDTQYF
>TRBJ2-7|TRBD2|TRBV6-6|-
TGTGCCAGCAGGACTAGCGGGAGGGAATTCTACGAGCAGTACTTC
CASRTSGREFYEQYF
>TRBJ1-1|-|TRBV11-3|-
TGTGCCAGCAGCTTAAGAGGGCGGGAGACTGAAGCTTTCTTT
CASSLRGRETEAFF
>TRBJ2-7|TRBD2|TRBV11-2|few
TGTGCCAGCAGCCACTGGACTAGCGGTTACGAGCAGTACTTC
CASSHWTSGYEQYF
>TRBJ1-2|-|TRBV18|-
TGTGCCAGCTCCCAACAGAGGGGATATGGCTACACCTTC
CASSQQRGYGYTF
>TRBJ2-3|-|TRBV6-5|-
TGTGCCAGCAGTTCCGAGTACACGCAGTATTTT
CASSSEYTQYF
>TRBJ2-3|TRBD2|TRBV4-1|-
TGCGCCAGCAGCCAAGATCCTAGCGGGGCCCGCACAGATACGCAGTATTTT
CASSQDPSGARTDTQYF
>TRBJ1-4|-|TRBV2|-
TGTGCCAGCAATAATTGGATCGGGGGTGGGGAAAAACTGTTTTTT
CASNNWIGGGEKLFF
>TRBJ1-1|-|TRBV7-2|-
TGTGCCAGCAGCTTAGAGCGAGGGGCTGAAGCTTTCTTT
CASSLERGAEAFF
>TRBJ1-2|-|TRBV18|-
TGTGCCAGCTCACCAGGATGGCAGGCAAAGCAGGATGGCTACACCTTC
CASSPGWQAKQDGYTF
>TRBJ2-7|-|TRBV5-1|-
TGCGCCAGCAGCTTGGCCCAGCGTACGTACGAGCAGTACTTC
CASSLAQRTYEQYF
>TRBJ2-7|TRBD2|TRBV28|-
TGTGCCAGTAAGGGGGGGACTAGCGGATACGAGCAGTACTTC
CASKGGTSGYEQYF
>TRBJ2-3|-|TRBV5-1|few
TGCGCCAGCAGCTTGACCCCCACAGATACGCAGTATTTT
CASSLTPTDTQYF
>TRBJ2-7|TRBD1|TRBV7-2|-
TGTGCCAGCAGCTTAACTCCGGGACAGGGAGGTGGGACCTACGAGCAGTACTTC
CASSLTPGQGGGTYEQYF